Listed here are 16 T cell receptor delta chains from one sample, sequenced in a study of gammadelta T cells in human blood. With CATT, TCRdb re-called clones from the RT-PCR reads. Of about 1,000 delta-chain clones listed, about 29% are singletons. The specimen was Vgamma9Vdelta2 gamma-delta T cells from adult blood. The source is a human donor.

Turning to this clone: It is likely a read error: a sequence one base away is far more abundant. V and J are TRDV2 and TRDJ3; D may correspond to TRDD1 or TRDD3 (5 bases each). TCRdb offers no J gene call, so here the DNA was matched to germline to obtain one. The CDR3 is made up of 21 amino acids. Deletions cut 5 bases from V and 1 base from J, with 26 bases between. Germline V gene lookup returns CDR1 GEAIGNYY and CDR2 EKD. CDR3 bases: TGTGCCTGTGGCACACCAGCCGGGGGCCAAATATTATCCTGGGACACCCGACAGATGTTTTTC. Protein product: CACGTPAGGQILSWDTRQMFF.

This clone was recorded a few times. The likely explanation is a read error, given a far larger clone one base away. The V call is TRDV2, the J call TRDJ1; 8 positions match TRDD3. J was trimmed by 0 bases and V by 3 bases; bases with no gene match: 5. The CDR3 has 15 residues. Germline CDR1 and CDR2: GEAIGNYY and EKD. The CDR3 loop is CACDAWGTYTDKLIF. In DNA form, the CDR3 reads TGTGCCTGTGACGCCTGGGGGACGTACACCGATAAACTCATCTTT.

The table lists this clone with a few counts. A much larger clone differs by one base, so this may be a read error. This chain uses TRDV2 with TRDJ1, with D possibly matching TRDD3 (5 bases). Since TCRdb gives no J gene, matching the DNA to germline was used here to assign it. Per germline, CDR1 GEAIGNYY and CDR2 EKD. The CDR3 length is 17 residues. V gave up 2 bases and J gave up 5 bases, with 23 bases separating them. The CDR3 is CACDKLADREGGDKLIF. DNA of the CDR3: TGTGCCTGTGACAAGTTGGCGGACCGCGAGGGGGGTGATAAACTCATCTTT.

Notes on this clone: The protein TCRdb lists belongs to a much larger clone and differs from this DNA's translation at residue 15, which points to a read error; the protein shown is made from the DNA. The gene calls are TRDV2 and TRDJ1; the match to TRDD3 covers 9 bases. Germline-derived CDR1 and CDR2 are GEAIGNYY and EKD. The CDR3 runs to 17 residues. The CDR3 loop reads CACDALLGEPVTDKRIF. Written as DNA, the CDR3 is TGTGCCTGTGACGCCCTACTGGGGGAACCCGTCACCGATAAACGCATCTTT.

About this clone: It is likely a read error: a sequence one base away is far more abundant. The chain uses TRDV2 and TRDJ3, with 8 positions matching TRDD3. In the absence of a J gene in TCRdb, the DNA was matched to germline to assign it here. Germline values: CDR1 GEAIGNYY, CDR2 EKD. CDR3 size: 18 residues. The CDR3 DNA reads TGTGCCTGTGACAAACTGGGGGGCAGCTCCTGGGACACACGACAGATGTTTTTC. Its translation: CACDKLGGSSWDTRQMFF.

Notes on this clone: A far bigger clonotype differs at one base, so this is likely a read error. The V gene is TRDV2, the J gene TRDJ3; TRDD3 agrees at 9 bases. No J segment appears in TCRdb, so it was assigned here by matching the sequence to germline. CDR1 is GEAIGNYY and CDR2 is EKD in the germline V gene. The CDR3 contains 20 residues. The J segment lost 0 bases and the V segment lost 3 bases, leaving 11 bases of the junction unmatched. Here the CDR3 DNA reads TGTGCCTGTGACCCCGTGGTGGGGGATAAAACCTCCTGGGACACCCGACAGATGTTTTTC. It is translated as CACDPVVGDKTSWDTRQMFF.

A note on this clone: A far larger clone lies a single base away; this is likely a read error. J is TRDJ1 and V is TRDV2; 10 nucleotides align to TRDD3. The germline CDR1 and CDR2 sequences are GEAIGNYY and EKD. Trimming cost V 3 bases and J 2 bases; bases outside gene matches: 14. The CDR3 is 18 amino acids. The CDR3 region is CACDPVLGDPLRTDKLIF. The CDR3 coding sequence is TGTGCCTGTGACCCTGTACTGGGGGATCCCCTCCGAACCGATAAACTCATCTTT.

Note on this clone: Just one base apart from a much larger clone, this may be a read error. This rearrangement joins TRDV2 to TRDJ1, with TRDD3 identical over 8 bases. Germline matching of the DNA provided the J gene here, since TCRdb leaves it blank. The CDR3 extends over 18 amino acids. Looked up from germline, CDR1 is GEAIGNYY and CDR2 is EKD. V lost 3 bases, J lost 4 bases, and 18 bases stayed unmatched. CDR3 residues: CACDDLIGGSHHIDKLIF. In DNA form, the CDR3 reads TGTGCCTGTGACGACCTGATTGGGGGATCCCATCACATCGATAAACTCATCTTT.

This clone was observed a few times. A far larger clone is a single base away, which makes a read error likely. This specimen includes other DNA sequences encoding the same CDR3. This sequence joins TRDV2 and TRDJ1; 12 bases are shared with TRDD3. V lost 1 base and J lost 5; bases outside the gene matches: 7. The V gene's germline CDR1 is GEAIGNYY and CDR2 EKD. This CDR3 contains 16 residues. CDR3 sequence reads: CACDTLGDTEPDKLIF. The DNA for the CDR3 is TGTGCCTGTGACACTCTGGGGGATACGGAGCCAGATAAACTCATCTTT.

Of note for this clone: The TCRdb protein comes from a much larger clone and disagrees with this DNA's translation at residue 12, likely due to a read error; the protein given here is derived from the DNA. The chain uses TRDV2 and TRDJ1; TRDD3 is a possible D gene (6 bases). The CDR3 runs to 17 residues. The V gene's germline CDR1 is GEAIGNYY and CDR2 EKD. Deletions cut 2 bases from V and 4 bases from J, with 22 bases between. The DNA of the CDR3 is TGTGCCTGTGACAAGTTGGCGGACCGCGAGGGGGACGATAAACTCATCTTT. Its translation: CACDKLADREGDDKLIF.

In this sample, this clone is hyperexpanded. Other DNA sequences in this sample translate to the same CDR3. The chain links TRDV2 to TRDJ1; 10 bases align to TRDD3. Looked up from germline, CDR1 is GEAIGNYY and CDR2 is EKD. This CDR3 region has 18 residues. V lost 0 bases and J lost 0; bases outside the gene matches: 9. This chain's CDR3 is CACDTVGTGGFYTDKLIF. The CDR3 region has the DNA TGTGCCTGTGACACCGTCGGGACTGGGGGATTCTACACCGATAAACTCATCTTT.

Points on this clone: One base separates it from a far larger clone, so it is likely a read error. V gene TRDV2 combines with J gene TRDJ1, with D perhaps TRDD2 or TRDD3 (9 bases each). No J segment appears in TCRdb, so it was assigned here by matching the sequence to germline. Germline CDR1 and CDR2: GEAIGNYY and EKD. This CDR3 spans 20 amino acids. CDR3 coding DNA: TGTGCCAGTGACGGCCTTCCTACGAGTACTGGGGGAACGTACACCGATAAACTCATCTTT. It yields the protein CASDGLPTSTGGTYTDKLIF.

This clone is judged hyperexpanded. The same CDR3 can be traced to other DNA sequences in this sample. The chain is built from TRDV2 and TRDJ1; 9 bases agree with TRDD3. Germline V gene lookup returns CDR1 GEAIGNYY and CDR2 EKD. V lost 3 bases and J lost 1; bases outside the gene matches: 11. The CDR3 runs to 17 residues. CDR3 DNA: TGTGCCTGTGACGCCCTACTGGGGGAACCCGTCACCGATAAACTCATCTTT. Its protein is CACDALLGEPVTDKLIF.

The chain joins TRDV2 to TRDJ1; the match to TRDD3 covers 7 bases. The J gene, missing from TCRdb, was assigned here through DNA to germline matching. The CDR3 runs 16 residues. Looked up from germline, CDR1 is GEAIGNYY and CDR2 is EKD. V was clipped by 3 bases and J by 0 bases; unmatched bases: 9. The CDR3 is CACDALGVPYTDKLIF. CDR3 bases: TGTGCCTGTGACGCTCTGGGGGTGCCGTACACCGATAAACTCATCTTT.

As for this clone: A far more abundant clone sits one base away, making this likely a read error. The chain links TRDV2 to TRDJ1; the match to TRDD3 covers 11 bases. The J gene is not listed in TCRdb, so it was assigned here from a DNA match to germline. The CDR3 covers 18 residues. Germline V CDR1 and CDR2: GEAIGNYY, EKD. The CDR3 coding sequence is TGTGCCCGTGACCCCCTCGTACTGGGGGATAGCTACACCGATAAACTCATCTTT. This sequence encodes CARDPLVLGDSYTDKLIF.

Remarks on this clone: This sample also contains other DNA sequences that code for the same CDR3. The chain links TRDV2 to TRDJ1; 8 nucleotides agree with TRDD3. Here the J gene was assigned by germline matching of the DNA, as TCRdb has none. CDR3 length: 17 residues. The trim removed 1 base at V and 5 bases at J, leaving 14 bases unmatched. The germline V gene encodes CDR1 GEAIGNYY and CDR2 EKD. The CDR3 coding sequence is TGTGCCTGTGACACGATTGTAACTGGGGGTCTCACTGATAAACTCATCTTT. Amino acid sequence: CACDTIVTGGLTDKLIF.